The T cell receptor (beta chain) described here comes from a study of T cell responses to AZD1222 COVID-19 vaccine. With respect to this clone: Its antigen is not identified.

Assay: immunoSEQ multiplex PCR; the TCRdb copy retains only in-frame clones and omits some. The table lists 65,000 to 75,000 clones, 88% of them singletons, with 4.8% in the top ten. The study's findings and limits: Most donors were white British and more were female, and clonal diversity was possibly underestimated.

This CDR3 is built from 15 residues. Germline V gene sequence: CDR1 LGHDT, CDR2 YNNKEL (reference sequence). Trimming pared 5 bases from V and 0 bases from J, leaving 11 bases between. The chain has TRBV3-1 (or the pseudogene TRBV3-2) and TRBJ1-3; D gene uncertain. Here the sequenced sample was peripheral blood, taken 28 days after the second dose of the MenACWY control vaccine. The clonotype was recovered from an adult who received the MenACWY meningococcal vaccine as a control. The CDR3 nucleotides read TGTGCCAGCAGCAATAACGACAACTCTGGAAACACCATATATTTT. Translation: CASSNNDNSGNTIYF.